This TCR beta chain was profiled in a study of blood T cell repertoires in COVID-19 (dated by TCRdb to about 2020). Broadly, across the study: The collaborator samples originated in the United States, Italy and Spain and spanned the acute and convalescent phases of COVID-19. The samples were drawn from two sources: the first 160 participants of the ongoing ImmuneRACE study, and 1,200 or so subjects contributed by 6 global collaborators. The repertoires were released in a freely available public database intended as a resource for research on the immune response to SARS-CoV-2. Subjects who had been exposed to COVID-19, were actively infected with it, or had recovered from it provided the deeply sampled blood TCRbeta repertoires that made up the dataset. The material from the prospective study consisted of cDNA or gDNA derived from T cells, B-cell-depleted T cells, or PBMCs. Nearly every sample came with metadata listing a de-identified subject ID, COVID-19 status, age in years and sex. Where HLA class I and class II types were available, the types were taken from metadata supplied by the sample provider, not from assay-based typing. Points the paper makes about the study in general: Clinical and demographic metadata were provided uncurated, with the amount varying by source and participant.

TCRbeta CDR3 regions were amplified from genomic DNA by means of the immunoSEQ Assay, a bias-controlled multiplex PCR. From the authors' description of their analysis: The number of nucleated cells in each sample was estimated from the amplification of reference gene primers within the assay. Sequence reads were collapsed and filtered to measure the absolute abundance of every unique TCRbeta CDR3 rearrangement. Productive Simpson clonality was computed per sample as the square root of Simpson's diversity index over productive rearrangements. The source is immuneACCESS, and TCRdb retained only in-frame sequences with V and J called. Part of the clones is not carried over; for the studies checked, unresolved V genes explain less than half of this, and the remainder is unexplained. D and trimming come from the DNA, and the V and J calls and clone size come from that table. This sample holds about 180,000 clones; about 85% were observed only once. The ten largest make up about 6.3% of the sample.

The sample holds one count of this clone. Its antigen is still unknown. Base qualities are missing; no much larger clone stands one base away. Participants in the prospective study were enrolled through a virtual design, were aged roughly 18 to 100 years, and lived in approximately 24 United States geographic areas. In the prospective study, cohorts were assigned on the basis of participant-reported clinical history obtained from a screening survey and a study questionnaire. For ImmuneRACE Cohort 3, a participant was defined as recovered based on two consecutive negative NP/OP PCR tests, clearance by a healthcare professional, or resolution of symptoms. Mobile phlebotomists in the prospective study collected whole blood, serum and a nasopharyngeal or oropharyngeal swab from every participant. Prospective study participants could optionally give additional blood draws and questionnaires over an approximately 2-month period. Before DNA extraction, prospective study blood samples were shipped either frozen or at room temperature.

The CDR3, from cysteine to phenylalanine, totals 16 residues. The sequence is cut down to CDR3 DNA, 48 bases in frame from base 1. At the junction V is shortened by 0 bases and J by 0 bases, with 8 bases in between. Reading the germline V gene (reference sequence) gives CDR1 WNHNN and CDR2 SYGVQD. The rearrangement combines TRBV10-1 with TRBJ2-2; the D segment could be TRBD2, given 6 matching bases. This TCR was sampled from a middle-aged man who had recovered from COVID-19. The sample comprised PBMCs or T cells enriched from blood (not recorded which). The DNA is TGCGCCAGCAGTGAGTCAACGGGAGCGAACACCGGGGAGCTGTTTTTT. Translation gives CASSESTGANTGELFF.